Presented here are 32 T cell receptor beta chains from one specimen sequenced in a study of response to subunit inactivated influenza vaccine. One entry per CDR3 protein, called by TCRdb with MiXCR from the RT-PCR reads. Of some 550,000 distinct CDR3 sequences in the sample, under 30% were seen once. The same sample was also used in a study of T cells expressing NK-cell markers. That source adds: The TCR beta cDNA came from 5'RACE template switching with UMIs.

The sample in question was CD4+ T cells sorted from PBMCs, obtained about 13 days after vaccination. All receptors come from a man aged 45 to 65 who received an inactivated influenza vaccine.

CDR3 region: CSARDLTGAINEQFF. The CDR3 DNA follows: TGCAGTGCTAGAGATCTGACGGGAGCGATAAATGAGCAGTTCTTC. V and J are TRBV20-1 and TRBJ2-1; maybe TRBD2 (6 bases). The V end lost 0 bases, the J end lost 7 bases, and 16 bases lay between the germline ends. The length of the CDR3 is 15 residues. The germline CDR1 and CDR2 sequences are DFQATT and SNEGSKA (reference sequence).

This clonotype was found a few times. V gene TRBV6-5 combines with J gene TRBJ2-2; D remains unclear. This CDR3 is 16 amino acids long. The germline gives CDR1 MNHEY, CDR2 SVGAGI. The V end was cut by 0 bases, the J end by 0 bases, with 8 bases between. Here the CDR3 DNA reads TGTGCCAGCAGTTACTCGTTCACAGCGAACACCGGGGAGCTGTTTTTT. It translates to CASSYSFTANTGELFF.

This clonotype was picked up a small number of times. The V gene is TRBV29-1, the J gene TRBJ2-1; D is unresolved. V gave up 8 bases and J gave up 5 bases, with 10 bases separating them. The CDR3 spans 11 residues. Germline V gives CDR1 SQVTM, CDR2 ANQGSEA. CDR3 sequence: CSTKTNNEQFF. The CDR3 nucleotides are TGCAGCACAAAGACAAACAATGAGCAGTTCTTC.

This clonotype appeared a few times. The chain employs TRBV27 and TRBJ2-7; 7 bases match TRBD2. V lost 5 bases to trimming and J lost 6 bases; unmatched junction nucleotides: 13. Germline CDR1 is MNHEY and CDR2 is SMNVEV (reference sequence). The length of the CDR3 is 15 residues. CDR3 in DNA: TGTGCCAGCAGTCCGTGGGCGGGGGTCAGAAGCGAGCAGTACTTC. Translation: CASSPWAGVRSEQYF.

The chain combines TRBV28 with TRBJ1-1; TRBD1 agrees at 7 bases. CDR1 and CDR2 (germline): MDHEN, SYDVKM. The CDR3 sequence is 18 residues long. Trimming removed 7 bases from V and 2 bases from J; junction bases left unmatched: 19. CDR3 coding DNA: TGTGCCAGCACCGTGCCCGGCTTACAGGGGAAGTTAAACACTGAAGCTTTCTTT. Its protein is CASTVPGLQGKLNTEAFF.

The sample holds a few counts of this clonotype. The rearrangement joins TRBV12-3 or TRBV12-4 to TRBJ2-1; 12 bases align to TRBD2. V gave up 6 bases and J gave up 15 bases; unmatched junction bases: 6. There are 12 residues in the CDR3. The CDR3, as DNA: TGTGCCAGCAGCCCGACTAGCGGGAGTTTGTTCTTC. Its translation: CASSPTSGSLFF.

This clonotype has a handful of counts. The chain uses TRBV20-1 and TRBJ2-2; 7 nucleotides match TRBD2. The CDR3 runs to 17 residues. Germline values: CDR1 DFQATT, CDR2 SNEGSKA (reference sequence). V was pared by 3 bases and J by 0 bases, with 10 bases of the junction left unmatched. CDR3 sequence: CSARFPAGTTNTGELFF. CDR3 bases: TGCAGTGCTAGGTTCCCTGCGGGGACTACGAACACCGGGGAGCTGTTTTTT.

The chain uses TRBV4-3 and TRBJ2-5; 11 bases are a match to TRBD2. This CDR3 is built from 16 residues. The V gene's germline CDR1 is LGHNA and CDR2 YSLEER. V lost 1 base, J lost 4 bases, and 5 bases stayed unmatched. The CDR3 region is CASSQVLAGVGETQYF. The CDR3 DNA reads TGCGCCAGCAGCCAAGTACTAGCGGGAGTCGGAGAGACCCAGTACTTC.

V is TRBV7-9 and J is TRBJ1-2; the D is unclear. The germline CDR1 and CDR2 sequences are SEHNR and FQNEAQ (reference sequence). V shed 1 base and J shed 5 bases, with 11 bases lying between them. The CDR3 contains 14 residues. CDR3 in amino acids: CASSLDSAKYGYTF. As DNA, the CDR3 is TGTGCCAGCAGCTTAGACAGCGCCAAGTATGGCTACACCTTC.

The chain uses TRBV29-1 and TRBJ2-6, with D possibly being TRBD1 (6 bases). CDR3 length equals 19 residues. Germline loops: CDR1 SQVTM, CDR2 ANQGSEA. Trimming cost V 4 bases and J 2 bases, with 24 bases left between them. Here the CDR3 reads CSVVLPARPQGPGANVLTF. The CDR3 region has the DNA TGCAGCGTTGTTCTCCCCGCCAGGCCACAGGGTCCTGGGGCCAACGTCCTGACTTTC.

The V and J genes are TRBV29-1 and TRBJ2-4, with 9 bases identical to TRBD2. Germline V gives CDR1 SQVTM, CDR2 ANQGSEA. V dropped 4 bases and J dropped 2; count of bases not matched to a gene: 6. There are 15 residues in the CDR3. The CDR3 DNA reads as TGCAGCGTTGGACTAGCGGAATTGCCCAAAAACATTCAGTACTTC. This translates into CSVGLAELPKNIQYF.

There are a few counts of this clonotype. V gene TRBV28 combines with J gene TRBJ2-1; weak D call: TRBD1 (6 bases). The CDR3 is 17 residues long. CDR1 and CDR2 from the germline V gene are MDHEN and SYDVKM. With 5 bases removed from V and 8 bases from J, the gap between germline ends came to 25 bases. CDR3 DNA sequence: TGTGCCAGCAGTCCCCACCCCGGGACACCAGATAGGCATGAGCAGTTCTTC. As protein: CASSPHPGTPDRHEQFF. Together with reference TRBV28 and TRBJ2-1, the CDR3 gives the full variable domain: DVKVTQSSRYLVKRTGEKVFLECVQDMDHENMFWYRQDPGLGLRLIYFSYDVKMKEKGDIPEGYSVSREKKERFSLILESASTNQTSMYLCASSPHPGTPDRHEQFFGPGTRLTVL.

The chain couples TRBV18 to TRBJ2-3; no definite D call. V lost 0 bases, J lost 0 bases, and 13 bases lay in between. CDR1 KGHSH and CDR2 LQKENI come from the germline V gene. The CDR3 consists of 17 residues. The CDR3 spells CASSPPITAQSTDTQYF. CDR3 coding DNA: TGTGCCAGCTCACCACCCATTACGGCCCAGAGCACAGATACGCAGTATTTT.

This clonotype was recorded a few times. The chain uses TRBV20-1 and TRBJ1-5; TRBD1 might be the D (5 bases). Germline V gene data show CDR1 as DFQATT and CDR2 as SNEGSKA (reference sequence). The V and J ends lost 3 bases and 3 bases respectively, with 12 bases between them. This CDR3 region has 14 residues. The CDR3 DNA reads TGCAGTGCTAGGCACCGGGACTTCAATCAGCCCCAGCATTTT. Translated, it gives CSARHRDFNQPQHF.

DNA for the CDR3: TGTGCCAGCAGTGGACAGCTCTACGAGCAGTACTTC. It encodes CASSGQLYEQYF. The chain joins TRBV28 to TRBJ2-7; D might be TRBD1 (6 bases). V lost 5 bases and J lost 3, with 8 bases in between. Germline CDR1 reads MDHEN; CDR2 reads SYDVKM. The CDR3 sequence is 12 residues long.

This clonotype was recorded many times. The chain carries TRBV20-1 and TRBJ2-1, with 7 positions matching TRBD2. V was clipped by 3 bases and J by 4 bases; unmatched bases: 18. CDR3 size: 18 residues. Germline lookup yields CDR1 DFQATT and CDR2 SNEGSKA (reference sequence). The CDR3 loop reads CSARNNLALSGGYNEQFF. In nucleotides, the CDR3 is TGCAGTGCTAGGAACAATCTAGCGTTGTCGGGGGGTTACAATGAGCAGTTCTTC.

This clonotype has just a few counts. This chain uses TRBV7-9 with TRBJ2-7, with D possibly TRBD2 on 6 matching bases. The germline V and J ends were trimmed by 5 bases and 5 bases, with 22 bases remaining between them. This CDR3 is built from 16 residues. Germline CDR1 reads SEHNR; CDR2 reads FQNEAQ (reference sequence). The CDR3 DNA is TGTGCCAGCAGCACACCCCTATCGGGGGTCGGGAACGAGCAGTACTTC. Its translation is CASSTPLSGVGNEQYF.

The table lists this clonotype with a few counts. The chain recombines TRBV20-1 with TRBJ1-1; no clear D gene. V gave up 2 bases and J gave up 0 bases, with 7 bases separating them. CDR1 and CDR2 (germline): DFQATT, SNEGSKA (reference sequence). The CDR3 is 13 amino acids. The CDR3 loop reads CSARHPMNTEAFF. The CDR3 DNA reads TGCAGTGCTAGACATCCCATGAACACTGAAGCTTTCTTT.

This clonotype was counted once. The chain has TRBV6-2 or TRBV6-3 and TRBJ2-1; 12 bases line up with TRBD2. The CDR3 contains 17 residues. After removal of 0 bases from V and 3 bases from J, the junction contained 3 bases not matched to a gene. From germline, CDR1 is MNHEY and CDR2 SVGEGT. The CDR3 DNA reads as TGTGCCAGCAGTTACTCTACGACTAGCGGGGGCTACAATGAGCAGTTCTTC. Protein sequence: CASSYSTTSGGYNEQFF.

This clonotype appeared many times. V usage is TRBV29-1 and J usage is TRBJ2-1; 8 bases map to TRBD2. The CDR3 runs to 16 residues. J was trimmed by 6 bases and V by 5 bases; bases with no gene match: 15. In germline, CDR1 is SQVTM, CDR2 ANQGSEA. The CDR3 DNA reads as TGCAGCGTTCGAAGAGGGAAGGTAGCGGGAATCAATGAGCAGTTCTTC. Amino acid sequence: CSVRRGKVAGINEQFF.

The rearrangement links TRBV7-8 to TRBJ2-1; TRBD2 matches 10 bases. Looked up from germline, CDR1 is SGHVS and CDR2 is FQNEAQ. V dropped 8 bases and J dropped 4; count of bases not matched to a gene: 2. There are 13 residues in the CDR3. This chain's CDR3 is CASGTSAYNEQFF. The DNA of the CDR3 is TGTGCCAGCGGGACTAGCGCTTACAATGAGCAGTTCTTC.

V usage is TRBV12-3 or TRBV12-4 and J usage is TRBJ2-7; TRBD1 agrees at 9 bases. This CDR3 has 15 amino acids. V lost 3 bases, J lost 2 bases, and 5 bases stayed unmatched. In nucleotides, the CDR3 is TGTGCCAGCAGTTTGGGGACAGGGTGGACCTACGAGCAGTACTTC. Protein product: CASSLGTGWTYEQYF.

The gene calls are TRBV2 and TRBJ2-1; TRBD2 matches 8 bases. The CDR3 extends over 15 amino acids. In germline, CDR1 is SNHLY, CDR2 FYNNEI. Trimming removed 8 bases from V and 6 bases from J; junction bases left unmatched: 12. Written as DNA, the CDR3 is TGTGCCAGCGCCCGGGACCGGGGGGGCATCAATGAGCAGTTCTTC. Translated, it gives CASARDRGGINEQFF.

There are a few counts of this clonotype. This rearrangement joins TRBV7-3 to TRBJ2-7; D might be TRBD1 (6 bases). CDR3 size: 13 residues. Germline V lookup: CDR1 SGHTA, CDR2 FQGTGA. The ends were cut back, 3 bases at V and 4 bases at J, with 10 bases in the middle. The CDR3 sequence: CASSFLQGYEQYF. CDR3 sequence (DNA): TGTGCCAGCAGCTTCTTACAGGGATACGAGCAGTACTTC. The entire variable domain, with the rest obtained from reference TRBV7-3 and TRBJ2-7, is as follows: GAGVSQTPSNKVTEKGKYVELRCDPISGHTALYWYRQSLGQGPEFLIYFQGTGAADDSGLPNDRFFAVRPEGSVSTLKIQRTERGDSAVYLCASSFLQGYEQYFGPGTRLTVT.

This clonotype was seen a handful of times. This chain connects TRBV20-1 to TRBJ2-3, with 7 nucleotides matching TRBD2. Trimming at V came to 2 bases and at J to 0 bases, leaving 8 bases not matched to a gene. The CDR3 runs 16 residues. Per germline, CDR1 DFQATT and CDR2 SNEGSKA (reference sequence). The CDR3 DNA reads TGCAGTGCTAGAATACTAGCGCCGGGCAGCACAGATACGCAGTATTTT. It yields the protein CSARILAPGSTDTQYF.

There are many counts of this clonotype. The chain is built from TRBV6-5 and TRBJ1-1, with D possibly matching TRBD1 (6 bases). This CDR3 is 18 amino acids long. Germline lookup yields CDR1 MNHEY and CDR2 SVGAGI. V was shortened by 0 bases and J by 1 base, with 18 bases between the two germline ends. The CDR3 spells CASSYSPGQKGENTEAFF. The DNA for the CDR3 is TGTGCCAGCAGTTACTCGCCGGGACAAAAGGGGGAGAACACTGAAGCTTTCTTT.

The rearrangement joins TRBV7-2 to TRBJ2-4; the match to TRBD1 covers 7 bases. This CDR3 has 15 amino acids. V shed 5 bases and J 1 base; nucleotides not matched to a gene: 5. Germline V gene sequence: CDR1 SGHTA, CDR2 FQGNSA. CDR3 DNA: TGTGCCAGCAGCACCAAACAGGGGGCCAAAAACATTCAGTACTTC. Its translation: CASSTKQGAKNIQYF.

This clonotype showed up many times. The chain joins TRBV12-3 or TRBV12-4 to TRBJ1-4; 11 bases fit TRBD1. The CDR3 extends over 15 amino acids. J lost 7 bases, V lost 5 bases, and 6 bases had no gene match. The DNA of the CDR3 is TGTGCCAGCAGTATAGGACAGGGGGCGGGTGAAAAACTGTTTTTT. It codes for CASSIGQGAGEKLFF.

This chain links TRBV15 with TRBJ2-2; D is uncertain. There are 14 residues in the CDR3. V was trimmed by 0 bases and J by 8 bases, leaving 10 bases between them. CDR1 and CDR2 from the germline V gene are LNHNV and YYDKDF (reference sequence). The DNA for the CDR3 is TGTGCCACCAGCAGAGATATCTCCCTTGGGGAGCTGTTTTTT. Amino acid sequence: CATSRDISLGELFF.

This clonotype turned up a few times. V and J are TRBV7-2 and TRBJ2-7; the match to TRBD2 covers 7 bases. Germline CDR1 reads SGHTA; CDR2 reads FQGNSA. CDR3 size: 15 residues. Trimming cost V 5 bases and J 4 bases; bases outside gene matches: 11. CDR3 sequence (DNA): TGTGCCAGCAGCCTTTCAAAAGCGGGACCTTACGAGCAGTACTTC. Encoded protein: CASSLSKAGPYEQYF. The full variable domain, in which reference TRBV7-2 and TRBJ2-7 provide the parts outside the CDR3, is GAGVSQSPSNKVTEKGKDVELRCDPISGHTALYWYRQSLGQGLEFLIYFQGNSAPDKSGLPSDRFSAERTGGSVSTLTIQRTQQEDSAVYLCASSLSKAGPYEQYFGPGTRLTVT.

This rearrangement joins TRBV20-1 to TRBJ2-7; D unresolved. The CDR3 loop spans 9 amino acids. CDR1 DFQATT and CDR2 SNEGSKA come from the germline V gene (reference sequence). Trimming took 6 bases from V and 4 from J, leaving 4 bases between them. The CDR3 bases are TGCAGTGCCGGTTACGAGCAGTACTTC. Translation gives CSAGYEQYF.

This clonotype has only a few counts. The chain recombines TRBV24-1 with TRBJ2-2; 8 positions agree with TRBD1. Losses at the gene ends were 3 bases for V and 1 base for J; bases not matched to a gene: 3. There are 16 residues in the CDR3. The germline V gene has CDR1 KGHDR and CDR2 SFDVKD. This CDR3 is CATSDLGQGNTGELFF. The CDR3 nucleotides are TGTGCCACCAGTGATCTTGGACAGGGGAACACCGGGGAGCTGTTTTTT.